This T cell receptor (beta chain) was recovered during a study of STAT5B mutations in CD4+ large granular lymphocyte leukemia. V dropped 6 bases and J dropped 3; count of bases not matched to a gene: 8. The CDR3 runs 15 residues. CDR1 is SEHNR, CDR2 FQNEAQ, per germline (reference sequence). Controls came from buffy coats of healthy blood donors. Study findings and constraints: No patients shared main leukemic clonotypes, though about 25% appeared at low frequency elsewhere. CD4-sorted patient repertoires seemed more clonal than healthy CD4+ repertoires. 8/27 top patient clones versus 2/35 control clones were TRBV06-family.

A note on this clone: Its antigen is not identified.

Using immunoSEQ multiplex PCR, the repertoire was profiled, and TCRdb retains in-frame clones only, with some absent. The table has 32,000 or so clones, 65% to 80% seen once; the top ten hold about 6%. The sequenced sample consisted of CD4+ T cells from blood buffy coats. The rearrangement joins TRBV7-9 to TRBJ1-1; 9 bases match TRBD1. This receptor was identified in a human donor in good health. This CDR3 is CASRLTGGRDTEAFF. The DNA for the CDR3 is TGTGCCAGCAGGCTAACAGGGGGCAGGGACACTGAAGCTTTCTTT. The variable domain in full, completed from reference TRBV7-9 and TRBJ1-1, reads DTGVSQNPRHKITKRGQNVTFRCDPISEHNRLYWYRQTLGQGPEFLTYFQNEAQLEKSRLLSDRFSAERPKGSFSTLEIQRTEQGDSAMYLCASRLTGGRDTEAFFGQGTRLTVV.